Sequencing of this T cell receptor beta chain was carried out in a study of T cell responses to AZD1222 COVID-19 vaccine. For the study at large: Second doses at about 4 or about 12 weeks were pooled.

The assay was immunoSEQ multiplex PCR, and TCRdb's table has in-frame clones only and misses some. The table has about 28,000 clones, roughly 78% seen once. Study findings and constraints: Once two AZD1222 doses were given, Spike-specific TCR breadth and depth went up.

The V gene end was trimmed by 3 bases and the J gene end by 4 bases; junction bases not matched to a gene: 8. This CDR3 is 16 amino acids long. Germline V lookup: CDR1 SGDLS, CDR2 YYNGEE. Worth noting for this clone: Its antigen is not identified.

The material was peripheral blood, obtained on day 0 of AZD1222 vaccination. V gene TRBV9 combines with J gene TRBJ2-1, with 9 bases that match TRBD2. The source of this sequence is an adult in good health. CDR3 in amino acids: CASSARSGGSYNEQFF. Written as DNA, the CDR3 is TGTGCCAGCAGCGCGAGAAGCGGGGGGTCTTACAATGAGCAGTTCTTC. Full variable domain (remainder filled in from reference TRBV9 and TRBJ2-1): DSGVTQTPKHLITATGQRVTLRCSPRSGDLSVYWYQQSLDQGLQFLIQYYNGEERAKGNILERFSAQQFPDLHSELNLSSLELGDSALYFCASSARSGGSYNEQFFGPGTRLTVL.